This entry lists 22 T cell receptor beta chains sequenced from one sample in a study of shared clonotypes between healthy human individuals. Data came from immunoSEQ multiplex PCR; TCRdb stores just in-frame clones and leaves some out. The table lists about 2.4 million clones, roughly 93% of them singletons. The source material was naive CD4+ T cells from PBMCs. The subset here: CD45RA+ positively selected. These receptor sequences come from a man aged 18-30 years in good health. Some clones in this sample may be carry-over from other donors' samples.

For this clone: Germline and junction disagree at one end, which may indicate a read error. The rearrangement uses TRBV27 and TRBJ2-3; no firm D call. Germline CDR1 is MNHEY and CDR2 is SMNVEV (reference sequence). The CDR3 sequence is 16 residues long. As DNA, the CDR3 is TGTGCCAGCAGTTTTGTCTCCGTAGTGGGCACGGATACGCAGTATTTT. Protein: CASSFVSVVGTDTQYF.

About this clone: Other DNA sequences from this sample encode an identical CDR3 as well. The V and J genes are TRBV20-1 and TRBJ2-3, with D uncertain. Germline V gene data show CDR1 as DFQATT and CDR2 as SNEGSKA (reference sequence). V lost 5 bases and J lost 4, with 4 bases in between. CDR3 length equals 10 residues. The CDR3 region has the DNA TGCAGTGCTTCATCAGATACGCAGTATTTT. It specifies CSASSDTQYF.

CDR3 residues: CASSTRAGVEKLFF. The CDR3, as DNA: TGTGCCAGCAGCACAAGAGCTGGAGTTGAAAAACTGTTTTTT. The gene calls are TRBV7-8 and TRBJ1-4; no clear D gene. The CDR3 length is 14 residues. Germline V gene lookup returns CDR1 SGHVS and CDR2 FQNEAQ. Trimming pared 5 bases from V and 7 bases from J, leaving 14 bases between.

The chain joins TRBV28 to TRBJ2-5; maybe TRBD2 (7 bases). CDR3 length equals 14 residues. With 2 bases removed from V and 4 bases from J, the gap between germline ends came to 11 bases. CDR1 and CDR2 from the germline V gene are MDHEN and SYDVKM. For the CDR3, the DNA is TGTGCCAGCAGTTTAGGGGGAGGGGGAGAGACCCAGTACTTC. It translates to CASSLGGGGETQYF.

The rearrangement joins TRBV7-3 to TRBJ2-3; a weak D match, TRBD1 (5 bases). Between the trimmed V and J ends, which lost 5 bases and 1 base, there was a span of 10 bases. CDR3 length equals 14 residues. Germline assignment: CDR1 SGHTA and CDR2 FQGTGA. CDR3 loop: CASSPRARTDTQYF. The DNA of the CDR3 is TGTGCCAGCAGCCCCAGGGCCCGCACAGATACGCAGTATTTT.

The chain links TRBV7-8 to TRBJ1-2; D not resolved. The V gene lost 2 bases and the J gene lost 0 bases, with 7 bases spanning the gap. CDR1 is SGHVS and CDR2 is FQNEAQ in the germline V gene. The CDR3 runs 14 residues. CDR3 in DNA: TGTGCCAGCAGCTTAAGCTGGACTAACTATGGCTACACCTTC. As protein: CASSLSWTNYGYTF.

This clone was seen only once. V is TRBV5-1 and J is TRBJ2-5, with 8 bases identical to TRBD2. Germline CDR1 SGHRS, CDR2 YFSETQ. The CDR3 has 15 residues. The V gene end was trimmed by 0 bases and the J gene end by 2 bases; junction bases not matched to a gene: 3. CDR3 nucleotides: TGCGCCAGCAGCTTGGCCGGGAGGGGGCAAGAGACCCAGTACTTC. It codes for CASSLAGRGQETQYF.

Worth noting for this clone: This sample also contains other DNA sequences that code for the same CDR3. V usage is TRBV7-9 and J usage is TRBJ2-3; TRBD2 agrees at 13 bases. The germline V gene has CDR1 SEHNR and CDR2 FQNEAQ (reference sequence). The CDR3 is made up of 16 amino acids. Unmatched junction bases numbered 2, after V lost 1 base and J lost 4 bases. CDR3 region: CASSLGLAGGSDTQYF. In DNA, the CDR3 is TGTGCCAGCAGCTTAGGACTAGCGGGAGGCTCAGATACGCAGTATTTT.

The rearrangement joins TRBV2 to TRBJ1-4; 9 bases align to TRBD1. CDR1 is SNHLY, CDR2 FYNNEI, per germline. This CDR3 is 15 amino acids long. After removal of 7 bases from V and 7 bases from J, the junction contained 10 bases not matched to a gene. The CDR3 protein is CASISKGQGIEKLFF. CDR3 sequence (DNA): TGTGCCAGCATTTCTAAGGGACAGGGAATTGAAAAACTGTTTTTT.

Note on this clone: Within the sample, other DNA sequences also encode this same CDR3. The gene calls are TRBV28 and TRBJ1-2; no firm D call. V was shortened by 6 bases and J by 2 bases, with 4 bases between the two germline ends. The CDR3 runs 11 residues. From germline, CDR1 is MDHEN and CDR2 SYDVKM. The CDR3: CASSSNYGYTF. As DNA, the CDR3 is TGTGCCAGCAGCTCGAACTATGGCTACACCTTC.

The V and J genes are TRBV5-1 and TRBJ2-3; a weak D match, TRBD1 (5 bases). The CDR3 contains 17 residues. The V end was cut by 4 bases, the J end by 2 bases, with 20 bases between. Per germline, CDR1 SGHRS and CDR2 YFSETQ. Here the CDR3 DNA reads TGCGCCAGCAGCACCCAGGGCCTTCGAGAATTCACAGATACGCAGTATTTT. Residues: CASSTQGLREFTDTQYF.

The chain joins TRBV6-6 to TRBJ2-7; perhaps TRBD1 as D (6 bases). Germline-derived CDR1 and CDR2 are MNHNY and SVGAGI (reference sequence). The CDR3 consists of 14 residues. V lost 4 bases, J lost 2 bases, and 12 bases lay in between. The CDR3 region is CASSLVQGTYEQYF. The CDR3 nucleotides are TGTGCCAGCAGTTTGGTCCAGGGGACCTACGAGCAGTACTTC.

The rearrangement uses TRBV28 and TRBJ1-3, with D possibly TRBD1 on 6 matching bases. Trimming took 8 bases from V and 7 from J, leaving 21 bases between them. Germline CDR1 and CDR2: MDHEN and SYDVKM. CDR3 length: 15 residues. CDR3 in amino acids: CASGRTGKAVNTIYF. Written as DNA, the CDR3 is TGTGCCAGCGGTCGTACAGGGAAGGCGGTGAACACCATATATTTT. Together with reference TRBV28 and TRBJ1-3, the CDR3 gives the full variable domain: DVKVTQSSRYLVKRTGEKVFLECVQDMDHENMFWYRQDPGLGLRLIYFSYDVKMKEKGDIPEGYSVSREKKERFSLILESASTNQTSMYLCASGRTGKAVNTIYFGEGSWLTVV.

The J gene is TRBJ1-4, the V gene TRBV4-3; the D is unclear. The V end was cut by 4 bases, the J end by 7 bases, with 19 bases between. CDR1 is LGHNA, CDR2 YSLEER, per germline. This CDR3 comprises 16 residues. CDR3 amino acids: CASSPGRTTEGEKLFF. CDR3 bases: TGCGCCAGCAGCCCCGGACGGACGACTGAGGGTGAAAAACTGTTTTTT.

The chain is built from TRBV20-1 and TRBJ1-2; the D gene is possibly TRBD1 (6 bases). Per germline, CDR1 DFQATT and CDR2 SNEGSKA (reference sequence). Trimming removed 6 bases from V and 8 bases from J, with 13 bases in between. The CDR3 is 11 residues long. The chain's CDR3 is CSADRPGGYTF. CDR3 sequence (DNA): TGCAGTGCCGACAGGCCCGGGGGCTACACCTTC.

This clone was detected a few times. Other DNA sequences from this sample encode an identical CDR3 as well. The rearrangement joins TRBV6-5 to TRBJ1-1; D is uncertain. Per the germline V gene, CDR1 is MNHEY and CDR2 is SVGAGI. This CDR3 is 13 amino acids long. V shed 0 bases and J shed 0 bases, with 2 bases lying between them. DNA of the CDR3: TGTGCCAGCAGTTACTCAGTGAACACTGAAGCTTTCTTT. Protein sequence: CASSYSVNTEAFF.

J is TRBJ1-1 and V is TRBV5-5, with unresolved D. In germline, CDR1 is SGHKS, CDR2 YYEKEE (reference sequence). The CDR3 contains 12 residues. Trimming stripped 5 bases from V and 2 bases from J, with 7 bases between. CDR3 nucleotides: TGTGCCAGCAGTTGGTCTAACACTGAAGCTTTCTTT. Translation: CASSWSNTEAFF.

On this clone: Different DNA sequences within this sample yield the same CDR3. This chain links TRBV2 with TRBJ2-7; 7 bases are a match to TRBD2. The CDR3 length is 14 residues. V was pared by 1 base and J by 2 bases, with 2 bases of the junction left unmatched. Germline V gene lookup returns CDR1 SNHLY and CDR2 FYNNEI. The CDR3: CASSEGLAAYEQYF. The DNA for the CDR3 is TGTGCCAGCAGTGAAGGTCTAGCGGCCTACGAGCAGTACTTC. The variable domain in full, with the rest retrieved from reference TRBV2 and TRBJ2-7, is EPEVTQTPSHQVTQMGQEVILRCVPISNHLYFYWYRQILGQKVEFLVSFYNNEISEKSEIFDDQFSVERPDGSNFTLKIRSTKLEDSAMYFCASSEGLAAYEQYFGPGTRLTVT.

The J gene is TRBJ1-5, the V gene TRBV19; D is uncertain. Germline CDR1 is LNHDA and CDR2 is SQIVND (reference sequence). The CDR3 spans 13 residues. Trimming left V 2 bases short and J 6 bases short, with 8 bases between. The CDR3 region has the DNA TGTGCCAGTAGTATAATGGGGTTTCAGCCCCAGCATTTT. It encodes CASSIMGFQPQHF.

This chain's CDR3 is CASSTLANTGELFF. CDR3 in DNA: TGCGCCAGCAGCACGTTGGCGAACACCGGGGAGCTGTTTTTT. The chain is built from TRBV5-1 and TRBJ2-2; D not certain. CDR1 and CDR2 from the germline V gene are SGHRS and YFSETQ. Trimming took 4 bases from V and 0 from J, leaving 7 bases between them. The CDR3 length is 14 residues. The full variable domain, its missing parts supplied by reference TRBV5-1 and TRBJ2-2, is KAGVTQTPRYLIKTRGQQVTLSCSPISGHRSVSWYQQTPGQGLQFLFEYFSETQRNKGNFPGRFSGRQFSNSRSEMNVSTLELGDSALYLCASSTLANTGELFFGEGSRLTVL.

The chain uses TRBV7-2 and TRBJ2-3; either TRBD1 or TRBD2 may supply D (5 bases each). The CDR3 is made up of 16 amino acids. Per the germline V gene, CDR1 is SGHTA and CDR2 is FQGNSA. V was pared by 7 bases and J by 5 bases, with 22 bases between. The CDR3 here is CASTTAPGSGGDTQYF. DNA of the CDR3: TGTGCCAGCACCACGGCCCCGGGGTCTGGGGGAGATACGCAGTATTTT.

The chain links TRBV11-2 to TRBJ2-3, with 7 nucleotides matching TRBD2. From germline, CDR1 is SGHAT and CDR2 FQNNGV. The CDR3 spans 18 residues. The ends lost 5 bases at V and 4 bases at J; junction bases unmatched: 18. Here the CDR3 reads CASSNSSGGGRFSDTQYF. CDR3 DNA sequence: TGTGCCAGCAGCAACAGTTCCGGTGGCGGGAGATTCTCAGATACGCAGTATTTT.